Presented here are 9 T cell receptor beta chains from one specimen sequenced in a study of coeliac disease (dated by TCRdb to between 2021 and 2023). These receptors lack a known antigen. Library preparation employed the immunoSEQ multiplex PCR assay. Entries here come from immuneACCESS through TCRdb and include only in-frame sequences with V and J called. Some clones fail to appear in such tables; in the studies checked, an unresolved V gene covers under half of the shortfall, and the cause of the remainder is unknown. Within this sample are about 4,100 clones, with about three fifths of them counted one time only. Roughly 14% of the sample is taken by the ten largest. Beyond this particular receptor, the publication reports: Compared with controls, active coeliac intraepithelial and lamina propria samples had TRB and TRG repertoires of lower clonality, which suggests that diverse T cells were recruited.

The sample comprised intraepithelial lymphocytes from the gut. This specimen's cell subset or site label, per the study, means: intraepithelial cell (IEC) fraction of small intestinal biopsy. The receptors stem from a young woman with active celiac disease.

J is TRBJ1-2 and V is TRBV5-8; a possible D gene is TRBD1 (6 bases). V was pared by 2 bases and J by 5 bases, with 10 bases between. CDR3 length: 13 residues. Germline CDR1 reads SGHTS; CDR2 reads YDEGEE. The DNA for the CDR3 is TGTGCCAGCAGCTTCGATACAGGGTATGGCTACACCTTC. Protein product: CASSFDTGYGYTF.

This chain links TRBV7-2 with TRBJ1-6; 7 positions agree with TRBD1. Germline assignment: CDR1 SGHTA and CDR2 FQGNSA. The CDR3 spans 15 residues. The J segment lost 7 bases and the V segment lost 6 bases, leaving 9 bases of the junction unmatched. The CDR3 DNA is TGTGCCAGCAGGCAACAGGGGACTTCAAATTCACCCCTCCACTTT. This encodes CASRQQGTSNSPLHF.

J is TRBJ2-1 and V is TRBV5-5, with 11 bases identical to TRBD1. CDR3 length: 18 amino acids. Germline values: CDR1 SGHKS, CDR2 YYEKEE (reference sequence). Losses at the gene ends were 4 bases for V and 4 bases for J; bases not matched to a gene: 13. The CDR3 sequence is CASSLSTFGQGAYNEQFF. For the CDR3, the DNA is TGTGCCAGCAGCCTTAGTACCTTTGGACAGGGGGCGTACAATGAGCAGTTCTTC.

The chain joins TRBV7-9 to TRBJ2-7, with 7 bases aligning to TRBD2. The V gene end was trimmed by 8 bases and the J gene end by 5 bases; junction bases not matched to a gene: 3. CDR1 SEHNR and CDR2 FQNEAQ come from the germline V gene (reference sequence). This CDR3 has 11 residues. CDR3 in amino acids: CASASGDEQYF. The CDR3 DNA reads as TGTGCCAGCGCAAGCGGGGACGAGCAGTACTTC.

The chain combines TRBV11-2 with TRBJ2-3, with 9 bases lining up with TRBD2. Trimming cost V 1 base and J 1 base; bases outside gene matches: 6. This CDR3 spans 17 amino acids. Germline V gene lookup returns CDR1 SGHAT and CDR2 FQNNGV. As DNA, the CDR3 is TGTGCCAGCAGCTTAGTTGGAGCGGGGGGTCGCACAGATACGCAGTATTTT. Protein: CASSLVGAGGRTDTQYF.

The J gene is TRBJ2-1, the V gene TRBV30, with D possibly TRBD2 on 5 matching bases. V was shortened by 0 bases and J by 6 bases, with 12 bases between the two germline ends. CDR1 is GTSNPN and CDR2 is SVGIG in the germline V gene (reference sequence). The CDR3 covers 14 residues. CDR3 sequence (DNA): TGTGCCTGGAGTGTGCCCGGAGGCTTCAATGAGCAGTTCTTC. The encoded protein is CAWSVPGGFNEQFF.

This sequence joins TRBV18 and TRBJ2-1; D remains ambiguous. CDR3 length equals 14 residues. Trimming cost V 2 bases and J 5 bases, with 10 bases left between them. CDR1 KGHSH and CDR2 LQKENI come from the germline V gene. CDR3 in DNA: TGTGCCAGCTCACCATTTTACAGCCACAATGAGCAGTTCTTC. Protein product: CASSPFYSHNEQFF.

In DNA, the CDR3 is TGTGCCAGCTCTCCCTTGGGAGCAGGGGGCGGGGAGACCCAGTACTTC. It specifies CASSPLGAGGGETQYF. The chain employs TRBV19 and TRBJ2-5; 8 bases agree with TRBD1. The CDR3 contains 16 residues. CDR1 is LNHDA and CDR2 is SQIVND in the germline V gene (reference sequence). The J segment lost 5 bases and the V segment lost 9 bases, leaving 17 bases of the junction unmatched.

In its sample, this clone was seen a few times. CDR3 coding DNA: TGCGCCAGCGGAACAGGGGGTGGTCAGCCCCAGCATTTT. Encoded protein: CASGTGGGQPQHF. The chain has TRBV10-2 and TRBJ1-5; TRBD1 agrees at 8 bases. The CDR3 totals 13 residues. The junction had 6 bases not matched to a gene; V was cut back by 8 bases and J by 6 bases. Germline CDR1 and CDR2: WSHSY and SAAADI.